This paragraph covers one T cell receptor (beta chain) sequence. In this sample, this clone turned up a few times. There is no known antigen for this receptor. The record has no base qualities; no much larger clone is one base away. This entry comes from a study of shared clonotypes between healthy human individuals (dated by TCRdb to the early 2020s). About the full investigation: The cohort included a few men and a couple of women between 18 and 49 years of age. Per donor, three plates each were used for CD4 naive and CD4 memory, two for CD8 naive, and one for CD8 memory. To estimate repertoire size and how much clonotypes are shared between individuals, the study performed deep sequencing of blood TCR repertoires from roughly five healthy adults. Libraries were prepared and TCR repertoires were sequenced by different laboratories using diverse techniques, in order to increase sequencing depth and limit assay-specific biases. Between about 0.85 and 9.5 billion PBMCs per donor were obtained by leukapheresis. Beyond this particular receptor, the publication reports: Compared with non-shared clonotypes, clonotypes shared by all four sorted-subset donors had higher generation probabilities. Even with the large sequencing depth, rarefaction of the sorted-subset datasets indicated that sequencing was incomplete. Across a few donors, roughly 5.4% of naive CD4, roughly 3.4% of naive CD8, 2.3% of memory CD4, and over 0.35% of memory CD8 clonotypes were shared. Naive subsets generally had larger estimated clonotype richness than memory subsets did. The genetic and exposure-history diversity represented was limited by the small number of donors. Sampling was limited to blood, and TCR repertoires in tissue likely differ from TCR repertoires in blood. Pairwise subsampling led to the expectation that sequencing depth would affect the degree of clonotype sharing among donors.

Using the deep immunoSEQ assay, TCR CDR3 regions were amplified from genomic DNA by multiplex PCR. Extracted genomic DNA from each cell subset was distributed evenly across all wells of several immunoSEQ 96-well plates, and each plate was treated as a replicate. For sorted subsets, 200 to 250 ng genomic DNA, equal to approximately 30,000 T cell genomes, was loaded into each replicate PCR. The purified libraries were quantified using a Qubit 3.0 fluorometer, sized with a Bioanalyzer 2100, and then quantified again using the KAPA Library Quantification kit. Each immunoSEQ 96-well plate was sequenced on its own single-read 150-cycle Illumina NextSeq 550 flow cell. Concerning the study's data processing: Because the immunoSEQ output included only junctional sequences and no quality scores, the filtering could not be the same as the filtering used for full-length reads. To assign V/J genes and CDR3, sequences were annotated against IMGT germline references using PyIR, a Python wrapper for IgBLAST v1.9. Reads with weak V/J assignments (E-value above 1e-6), missing CDR3, stop codons, out-of-frame junctions, or ambiguous translated residues were removed. V3J clonotypes were defined as sequences sharing the same inferred V gene, J gene, and CDR3 amino acid sequence. The percentage overlap between two repertoires was calculated by dividing the number of shared unique clonotypes by the size of the smaller repertoire. Repertoire richness was assessed with RTK rarefaction, the Chao1 estimator, and Recon v2.1 estimates of unobserved clonotypes. OLGA was used to compute generation probabilities for all TCRbeta clonotypes that the gDNA method yielded from four donors. The table comes from immuneACCESS by way of TCRdb, which keeps in-frame sequences with V and J called. Part of the clones is missing from these tables; in studies checked, under half for an unresolved V gene and the rest for unknown reasons. That table furnishes V, J and clone size, whereas the DNA furnished D and trimming. Counted in this sample were around 1,000,000 clones; roughly 80% of them appeared once. Roughly 0.82% of the sample lies in the top ten.

The donors were healthy, HIV-negative adults with no recently reported acute infections or vaccinations. Every donor was a Caucasian adult living in Nashville, Tennessee, USA. Magnetic negative selection was used to enrich CD4+ T cells, after which naive cells were positively selected on CD45RA and the negative fraction became the memory subset. Blood was collected by leukapheresis, and PBMCs were isolated by Ficoll-Histopaque density gradient centrifugation and then cryopreserved in liquid nitrogen vapor phase. Purity and quantity of every magnetically sorted T cell population were checked by analytical flow cytometry. Genomic DNA was isolated from every sorted fraction and measured by UV absorbance on a Nanodrop 2000c. Sequencing used memory CD4+ T cells from PBMCs. In light of the paper, this sample's cell subset or site label describes: CD45RA-negative fraction. This sequence originates from a man in his late teens or twenties in good health. Some clones in this sample may be carry-over from other donors' samples.

The DNA sequence is TGTGCCAGCGGGAAAAGGGCCCGCACAGATACGCAGTATTTT. It specifies CASGKRARTDTQYF. The chain is encoded by TRBV6-6 joined to TRBJ2-3, with no confidently assigned D gene. From cysteine to phenylalanine, the CDR3 is 14 amino acids long. Only the CDR3 DNA stays, 42 bases, in frame from base 1. CDR1 and CDR2 (MNHNY, SVGAGI) derive from the germline V gene (reference sequence). V is pared back by 8 bases and J by 1 base, with 13 bases lying between the germline termini.